These T cell receptor beta chains were read from a single sample in a study of shared clonotypes between healthy human individuals. Assay used: immunoSEQ multiplex PCR; TCRdb lists only in-frame clones, some missing. The data hold fewer than 700,000 clones, with 85% to 95% observed a single time. The sample consisted of naive CD8+ T cells sorted from blood. All receptors derive from a woman in her thirties in good health. The CDR3 runs from the conserved cysteine through the conserved F or W. D genes are given only for firm matches. Only some rows state a clone size, as once, few, many or a class for expanded clones.

d_call,clone_size,j_call,cdr3_length,v_call,cdr3_nt,cdr3_aa
TRBD1,once,TRBJ2-2,15,TRBV7-8,TGTGCCAGCAGCCACCGGACAGGGGCGGCCGGGGAGCTGTTTTTT,CASSHRTGAAGELFF
NA,NA,TRBJ2-5,15,TRBV4-2,TGTGCCAGCAGCCAGTGGGAGGGACAGCAAGAGACCCAGTACTTC,CASSQWEGQQETQYF
NA,NA,TRBJ2-7,13,TRBV5-4,TGTGCCAGCAGCAGGGGTGAGTCCTACGAGCAGTACTTC,CASSRGESYEQYF
NA,NA,TRBJ2-1,16,TRBV11-2,TGTGCCAGCAGCTTAATTGGAGTGGGGGTTTACAATGAGCAGTTCTTC,CASSLIGVGVYNEQFF
TRBD2,once,TRBJ2-1,15,TRBV7-9,TGTGCCAGCAGCCAAGCGGGAGTTGTCTACAATGAGCAGTTCTTC,CASSQAGVVYNEQFF
TRBD2,NA,TRBJ2-1,16,TRBV4-2,TGTGCCAGCAGCCTGGGACTAGCGGGACCCTACAATGAGCAGTTCTTC,CASSLGLAGPYNEQFF
NA,NA,TRBJ2-7,11,TRBV7-9,TGTGCCAACAGCTCTAGCGCGGAGCAGTACTTC,CANSSSAEQYF
NA,NA,TRBJ2-7,14,TRBV4-1,TGCGCCAGCAGCCCCCCGGGACCTTCCAGCGAGCAGTACTTC,CASSPPGPSSEQYF
NA,NA,TRBJ2-7,15,TRBV9,TGTGCCAGCAGCGTAGCTGAAAGGGGCCGGGACGAGCAGTACTTC,CASSVAERGRDEQYF
TRBD2,NA,TRBJ2-7,14,TRBV7-9,TGTGCCAGCAGCCCTACTCGCGGGAGGTACGAGCAGTACTTC,CASSPTRGRYEQYF
NA,NA,TRBJ2-1,13,TRBV18,TGTGCCAGCTCACCGGACACCTACAATGAGCAGTTCTTC,CASSPDTYNEQFF
NA,NA,TRBJ2-7,14,TRBV4-2,TGTGCCAGCAGCCAAGAGAGGGGGGGGTATTTTCAGTACTTC,CASSQERGGYFQYF
NA,NA,TRBJ1-1,12,TRBV29-1,TGCAGCGGAACAAGGATGAACACTGAAGCTTTCTTT,CSGTRMNTEAFF
TRBD2,NA,TRBJ2-4,17,TRBV7-9,TGTGCCAGCAGCCTGTGGGAGGGCCAACGAGCCAAAAACATTCAGTACTTC,CASSLWEGQRAKNIQYF
NA,NA,TRBJ2-7,16,TRBV21-1,TGTGCCAGCAGCAAAGTACTAACGCGGGTACGCTACGAGCAGTACTTC,CASSKVLTRVRYEQYF
TRBD2,NA,TRBJ2-1,15,TRBV27,TGTGCCAGCAGTCCAGTTGCTAGCGGGAAGAGTGAGCAGTTCTTC,CASSPVASGKSEQFF
TRBD2,NA,TRBJ2-5,15,TRBV4-2,TGTGCCAGCAGCCACCCGACTAGCGGGGTGGAGACCCAGTACTTC,CASSHPTSGVETQYF
NA,NA,TRBJ2-1,14,TRBV29-1,TGCAGCGTTGCTAGCGCCAGCTCCTACAATGAGCAGTTCTTC,CSVASASSYNEQFF
TRBD1,once,TRBJ2-7,18,TRBV11-2,TGTGCCAGCAGCTTAGGGGGGATGGGTGGACAGGACTCCTACGAGCAGTACTTC,CASSLGGMGGQDSYEQYF
TRBD2,NA,TRBJ2-1,15,TRBV7-2,TGTGCCAGCAGCTTATTGGCTAGCGGCTACAATGAGCAGTTCTTC,CASSLLASGYNEQFF
NA,NA,TRBJ2-3,14,TRBV28,TGTGCCAGCAGCCTACCCTCGCCTAGGGATACGCAGTATTTT,CASSLPSPRDTQYF
TRBD1,NA,TRBJ2-7,17,TRBV28,TGTGCCAGCAGTCCGACAGGGTTGTGGACAACGATATACGAGCAGTACTTC,CASSPTGLWTTIYEQYF
TRBD2,NA,TRBJ2-1,14,TRBV7-6,TGTGCCAGCAGCCCAGCGGGAGGCTACAATGAGCAGTTCTTC,CASSPAGGYNEQFF
NA,NA,TRBJ2-1,17,TRBV10-2,TGCGCCAGCAGTGAGTCTTACAAGCGTCCCGCCTACAATGAGCAGTTCTTC,CASSESYKRPAYNEQFF
NA,NA,TRBJ1-6,14,TRBV25-1,TGTGCCAGCAGTGTTGCGACAGCTAATTCACCCCTCCACTTT,CASSVATANSPLHF
TRBD1,NA,TRBJ2-1,15,TRBV2,TGTGCCAGCAGTGCCCCGGGACAGGTGCATGGTGAGCAGTTCTTC,CASSAPGQVHGEQFF
NA,NA,TRBJ1-5,14,TRBV27,TGTGCCAGCAGCCGCCAGGGGAGCAATCAGCCCCAGCATTTT,CASSRQGSNQPQHF
TRBD2,NA,TRBJ2-7,14,TRBV2,TGTGCCAGCAATAGCGGGAGGGCCCCCTACGAGCAGTACTTC,CASNSGRAPYEQYF
NA,NA,TRBJ1-4,17,TRBV5-1,TGCGCCAGCAGCTTGAAGGTGGGTAGAGGTGTTAGTGAAAAACTGTTTTTT,CASSLKVGRGVSEKLFF
TRBD2,NA,TRBJ2-2,21,TRBV15,TGTGCCACCAGCAGAGATAAGGAGACTAGCGGGACCCCAGGGAACACCGGGGAGCTGTTTTTT,CATSRDKETSGTPGNTGELFF
NA,NA,TRBJ2-7,14,TRBV19,TGTGCCAGTAGTCGGACCGAGCCGGCCTACGAGCAGTACTTC,CASSRTEPAYEQYF
NA,NA,TRBJ1-1,14,TRBV5-4,TGTGCCAGCAGCTTCCAGGGGTCGAACACTGAAGCTTTCTTT,CASSFQGSNTEAFF
NA,NA,TRBJ1-1,11,TRBV27,TGTGCCAGCAGCGTGGGCACTGAAGCTTTCTTT,CASSVGTEAFF
TRBD2,NA,TRBJ2-7,13,TRBV29-1,TGCAGCGTTGGAGCGGGAGAATCCTACGAGCAGTACTTC,CSVGAGESYEQYF
TRBD2,NA,TRBJ2-1,14,TRBV29-1,TGCAGCGTTATTGCGGGAGGGGTATACAATGAGCAGTTCTTC,CSVIAGGVYNEQFF
NA,NA,TRBJ1-1,15,TRBV7-2,TGTGCCAGCAGCTTAGAGGAACAGTGGGGCACTGAAGCTTTCTTT,CASSLEEQWGTEAFF
NA,NA,TRBJ2-1,15,TRBV2,TGTGCCAGCAGTGAGGGGATTTCCTTCTACAATGAGCAGTTCTTC,CASSEGISFYNEQFF
NA,NA,TRBJ1-1,15,TRBV27,TGTGCCAGCAGCTTGGATGGGGAGAGCCGTACTGAAGCTTTCTTT,CASSLDGESRTEAFF
NA,NA,TRBJ1-5,14,TRBV27,TGTGCCAGCAGTTTACGGGATGGCAATCAGCCCCAGCATTTT,CASSLRDGNQPQHF
TRBD1,NA,TRBJ2-7,13,TRBV28,TGTGCCAGCACCCCGACAGGGATAGAGGAGCAGTACTTC,CASTPTGIEEQYF
TRBD1,NA,TRBJ1-2,16,TRBV4-1,TGCGCCAGCAGCTACGATTCCGGGACAGGGAGCTATGGCTACACCTTC,CASSYDSGTGSYGYTF
NA,NA,TRBJ2-7,11,TRBV29-1,TGCAGCGTCGGGCAGGACAGCGAGCAGTACTTC,CSVGQDSEQYF
NA,once,TRBJ2-1,14,TRBV7-9,TGTGCCAGCGGAATTCTAGATCCCTACAATGAGCAGTTCTTC,CASGILDPYNEQFF
NA,NA,TRBJ2-7,14,TRBV27,TGTGCCAGCAGCCCTGGGACGCGGGGCTACGAGCAGTACTTC,CASSPGTRGYEQYF
NA,NA,TRBJ2-1,15,TRBV6-1,TGTGCCAGCAGTGAAGCTTCAAGCTCCTACAATGAGCAGTTCTTC,CASSEASSSYNEQFF
TRBD2,NA,TRBJ2-7,14,TRBV13,TGTGCCAGCAGCTTAACCCCTAGCGGGTACGAGCAGTACTTC,CASSLTPSGYEQYF
NA,once,TRBJ1-5,16,TRBV28,TGTGCCAGTAAACCCATCCAGGAGGGTACCAACCAGCCCCAGCATTTT,CASKPIQEGTNQPQHF
TRBD1,NA,TRBJ2-7,15,TRBV29-1,TGCAGCGTTGAAGAGTTCGGACAGGGAACCAACGAGCAGTACTTC,CSVEEFGQGTNEQYF
TRBD2,NA,TRBJ2-7,14,TRBV27,TGTGCCAGCAGTTCCGGACTAGCGGGAGTGGAGCAGTACTTC,CASSSGLAGVEQYF
NA,NA,TRBJ2-7,18,TRBV18,TGTGCCAGCTCACCACCGTACTGGACCGGGAACTTTACCTACGAGCAGTACTTC,CASSPPYWTGNFTYEQYF
NA,NA,TRBJ2-1,14,TRBV4-1,TGCGCCAGCAGCCAAGAACAGACGCTCCCTGAGCAGTTCTTC,CASSQEQTLPEQFF
NA,NA,TRBJ1-1,14,TRBV9,TGTGCCAGCAGCGTAGTTGGGGGGAACACTGAAGCTTTCTTT,CASSVVGGNTEAFF
NA,NA,TRBJ1-2,14,TRBV11-2,TGTGCCAGCAGCTTCGGCGGGGGTCTCGGTGGCTACACCTTC,CASSFGGGLGGYTF
TRBD2,NA,TRBJ2-1,17,TRBV27,TGTGCCAGCAGTTTATTAGGGGCTAGCGGGACGGACAATGAGCAGTTCTTC,CASSLLGASGTDNEQFF
NA,NA,TRBJ1-5,14,TRBV2,TGTGCCAGCAGTGACGAGGGTTTCAATCAGCCCCAGCATTTT,CASSDEGFNQPQHF
TRBD2,NA,TRBJ2-1,16,TRBV7-9,TGTGCCAGCAGCTCCCTAATCGGGGGGATTGGGGATGAGCAGTTCTTC,CASSSLIGGIGDEQFF
TRBD1,NA,TRBJ2-7,13,TRBV9,TGTGCCAGCAGCCAGACAGGGAACTACGAGCAGTACTTC,CASSQTGNYEQYF
TRBD2,NA,TRBJ2-3,16,TRBV19,TGTGCCAGTAGTGTCGGGACTAGCGGAAACACAGATACGCAGTATTTT,CASSVGTSGNTDTQYF
NA,NA,TRBJ1-5,15,TRBV27,TGTGCCAGCAGTTTAAACGGGGGGGGGAATCAGCCCCAGCATTTT,CASSLNGGGNQPQHF
NA,NA,TRBJ2-2,15,TRBV7-9,TGTGCCAGCAGGAGTATCTCGCCTGTGGTAGGGGAGCTGTTTTTT,CASRSISPVVGELFF